This TCR beta chain appears in the sequencing data of a study of spatial heterogeneity in lung cancer. Study-wide points: How many expanded intratumoral alpha and beta TCRs were present tracked the tumor mutation count, which was a count of nonsynonymous mutations.

Germline V CDR1 and CDR2: SGHRS, YFSETQ. The CDR3 has 13 residues. Germline trimming cut 4 bases from V and 5 bases from J; bases unmatched to any gene: 0. The sample holds many counts of this clonotype. Its specificity is not known. Time point indicated: sample taken at primary tumor resection. The donor group consisted of over 60 patients who had untreated, early-stage non-small cell lung cancer. The study sequenced unsorted whole RNA from tumor, nontumor lung or frozen PBMC. Each molecule of TCR cDNA was tagged with one unique molecular identifier. TCRdb itself ran the 5' RACE reads through MiXCR, one entry per CDR3 protein. Of around 20,000 distinct CDR3 sequences listed, 2.8% are singletons.

The chain has TRBV5-1 and TRBJ1-6; 7 nucleotides line up with TRBD1. Sequences were derived from lung tumor tissue, sampled at surgery. The receptor comes from a male donor with early-stage non-small cell lung cancer. The CDR3 loop reads CASSGTDNSPLHF. The CDR3 DNA sequence: TGCGCCAGCAGCGGGACAGATAATTCACCCCTCCACTTT.